Listed here are 10 T cell receptor beta chains from one sample, sequenced in a study of T-cell memory formation after mild COVID-19. TCRdb reprocessed the 5' RACE reads with MiXCR, giving one entry per CDR3 protein. The data show around 310,000 distinct CDR3 sequences, 20% to 25% seen once. Material: PBMCs or a T cell subset sorted from them (not recorded which). These receptors were taken from a man aged 18 to 29 who had mild COVID-19 (a few samples of this study predate the infection). Cell type and time point are not known.

The chain links TRBV6-6 to TRBJ1-5; no clear D gene. Germline CDR1 is MNHNY and CDR2 is SVGAGI (reference sequence). This CDR3 has 12 amino acids. The V end lost 6 bases, the J end lost 8 bases, and 11 bases lay between the germline ends. As DNA, the CDR3 is TGTGCCAGCAGCCGGTCCGGTGAGCCCCAGCATTTT. Protein sequence: CASSRSGEPQHF.

The chain combines TRBV11-2 with TRBJ1-2, with 7 bases identical to TRBD1. Trimming at V came to 5 bases and at J to 6 bases, leaving 12 bases not matched to a gene. CDR1 and CDR2 from the germline V gene are SGHAT and FQNNGV. This CDR3 spans 15 amino acids. The CDR3 is CASSRSFRGEHGYTF. The DNA for the CDR3 is TGTGCCAGCAGCCGATCTTTCAGGGGGGAACATGGCTACACCTTC.

There are many counts of this clonotype. V usage is TRBV4-3 and J usage is TRBJ2-6; D ambiguous. The V gene lost 4 bases and the J gene lost 4 bases, with 11 bases spanning the gap. Per germline, CDR1 LGHNA and CDR2 YSLEER. The CDR3 spans 15 residues. The CDR3 loop reads CASSLDVGGANVLTF. The CDR3 region has the DNA TGCGCCAGCAGCCTCGACGTCGGAGGGGCCAACGTCCTGACTTTC.

The chain uses TRBV5-5 and TRBJ1-3; D not resolved. Germline values: CDR1 SGHKS, CDR2 YYEKEE (reference sequence). CDR3 size: 13 residues. V was pared by 5 bases and J by 0 bases, with 6 bases between. This chain's CDR3 is CASRDVSGNTIYF. DNA of the CDR3: TGTGCCAGCAGAGACGTCTCTGGAAACACCATATATTTT.

The sample holds a few counts of this clonotype. The V gene is TRBV6-5, the J gene TRBJ2-2; no clear D gene. CDR3 length equals 15 residues. V lost 0 bases, J lost 3 bases, and 8 bases lay in between. Germline values: CDR1 MNHEY, CDR2 SVGAGI. This chain's CDR3 is CASSYSEAYTGELFF. CDR3 bases: TGTGCCAGCAGTTACTCTGAAGCCTACACCGGGGAGCTGTTTTTT.

The chain links TRBV10-3 to TRBJ1-2, with D tentatively TRBD1 (5 bases). V lost 6 bases and J lost 1, with 9 bases in between. This CDR3 region has 13 residues. Per germline, CDR1 ENHRY and CDR2 SYGVKD. DNA of the CDR3: TGTGCCATCAGGGGGACTGATAACTATGGCTACACCTTC. Its protein product is CAIRGTDNYGYTF.

This clonotype was seen a few times. This chain uses TRBV7-6 with TRBJ2-2; TRBD1 might be the D (6 bases). The V end lost 5 bases, the J end lost 4 bases, and 14 bases lay between the germline ends. There are 15 residues in the CDR3. Germline V gene lookup returns CDR1 SGHVS and CDR2 FNYEAQ. CDR3 DNA: TGTGCCAGCAGCCCCAGGGGCAGCCGCACCGGGGAGCTGTTTTTT. As protein: CASSPRGSRTGELFF.

This sequence joins TRBV5-1 and TRBJ1-3, with 7 nucleotides matching TRBD1. The germline CDR1 and CDR2 sequences are SGHRS and YFSETQ. The CDR3 is 16 residues long. V shed 4 bases and J 5 bases; nucleotides not matched to a gene: 12. The CDR3 coding sequence is TGCGCCAGCAGCACCGGGACAGCCACCATCCGAAACACCATATATTTT. This codes for CASSTGTATIRNTIYF.

This sequence joins TRBV3-1 and TRBJ2-5; tentatively, D is TRBD1 (6 bases). V lost 0 bases to trimming and J lost 10 bases, with 18 bases between them. There are 15 residues in the CDR3. Germline V gene data show CDR1 as LGHDT and CDR2 as YNNKEL (reference sequence). The CDR3 reads CASSQESRGVGNQYF. As DNA, the CDR3 is TGTGCCAGCAGCCAAGAGTCCAGGGGAGTCGGCAACCAGTACTTC.

The chain recombines TRBV19 with TRBJ2-3; 8 bases align to TRBD2. Germline V gene sequence: CDR1 LNHDA, CDR2 SQIVND (reference sequence). Trimming cost V 5 bases and J 2 bases; bases outside gene matches: 12. The CDR3 consists of 17 residues. The CDR3 DNA reads TGTGCCAGTAGTCTCAATACGGCAGCGGGGGACACAGATACGCAGTATTTT. This sequence encodes CASSLNTAAGDTDTQYF.